This paragraph reports one T cell receptor beta chain. This clonotype was seen only a few times. The target of this receptor is not known. The record has no base qualities; no much larger clone is one base away. The data were taken from a study of human T cells and chemical hapten exposure (dated by TCRdb to 2020 to 2022). For context, the study as a whole: For sensitization, 2% DPC in acetone was applied to a 2 cm by 2 cm area of upper inner arm skin. Throughout the roughly 23-week study period, patients were also given weekly therapeutic DPC doses on the scalp. Patch testing was done on the upper back using Finn chambers containing 0.01% DPC, and results were scored after 6 days according to International Contact Dermatitis Research Group standards. Most of the patients in the cohort were female, and the cohort covered alopecia areata with under or over 50% scalp involvement, alopecia totalis and alopecia universalis. Libraries were combined into a pool for sequencing, and differences in TCR yield between samples came mainly from small differences in library volumes within the pool. This study followed changes in the peripheral blood TCR repertoire in vivo during primary and secondary sensitization of alopecia patients to the hapten diphenylcyclopropenone (DPC). Blood samples were taken from patients before sensitization (week 0) and then at 2, 6 and about 24 weeks after DPC sensitization. Blood for TCR sequencing was provided by twenty-nine alopecia patients at one to four time points (pre-sensitization, 2, 6 and 24 weeks).

The library relied on RACE. Sequencing relied on a NextSeq 500. During library preparation, unique molecular identifiers were attached to individual cDNA molecules so that TCRs could be counted in a quantitative, reproducible way. Both TCR alpha and TCR beta chains were sequenced from each blood RNA sample. The original pipeline was this. A median of roughly 99,000 TCRs per sample was observed, with a range of roughly 20,000 to 700,000. V, J and CDR3 annotation of the TCR reads was carried out using the Decombinator software suite. Every sample was subsampled to the same number of TCRs (28,000) for the PS versus PT1 abundance plots. Expanded TCRs were defined as absent before sensitization and observed at least eight times at the 2-week time point. TCRdb reprocessing: public reads trimmed at Q25 with fastp, clones called with MiXCR, in-frame beta chains kept. Each CDR3 protein appears once, grouped with its most common genes and DNA. TCRdb, not the authors, supplied the V and J calls. Recorded for this sample are roughly 100,000 distinct CDR3 sequences; about a tenth of them occurred a single time. The ten top clones hold around 3.1% of the sample.

In the paper's terms, the time point label means: pre-sensitization, week 0. According to the study, the label for this sample's treatment or condition signals: therapeutic diphenylcyclopropenone sensitization with weekly scalp DPC. At every patch-test visit, the blood draw took place before the patch test was put on. Patients were eligible if aged 18 to 70, diagnosed with alopecia and judged suitable for DPC therapy, and pregnant patients were excluded. Unfractionated whole blood was collected in Tempus Blood RNA tubes, and total RNA was extracted from that blood. Via the germline V gene, CDR1 is KGHDR and CDR2 SFDVKD. Germline trimming: 2 bases from V, 11 bases from J; junction bases outside gene matches: 7. The cysteine opens and the phenylalanine closes a CDR3 of 14 amino acids. The sequence is cut down to CDR3 DNA, 42 bases in frame from base 1. Beyond this particular receptor, the publication reports: A positive correlation was found between the number of PT1 expanded TCRs and patch test score, with significance reached at thresholds 8, 16 and 32 but not 4. Significantly more large CDR3 similarity clusters were formed by expanded TCRs than by pre-sensitization or healthy control sets, consistent with antigen-driven responses. DPC sensitization did not change how many TCRs were above 1 in 1000 frequency, and no evidence was found of alterations in global repertoire structure. Alopecia, a presumed autoimmune disease, was present in all patients, so the immune response of the patients might differ from that of healthy individuals. After repeated subsampling, the strength of the expansion versus patch-test correlation and the threshold at which it became significant changed.

The source is a woman in her sixties or seventies with alopecia areata. Some clones in this sample may be carry-over from other donors' samples. The specimen comprised whole blood, sampled in connection with sensitization to the hapten diphenylcyclopropenone (DPC). This receptor chain uses TRBV24-1 and TRBJ2-1, with TRBD1 matching 8 junction bases. The CDR3 has the sequence CATSDSGNRGKQFF. The DNA sequence reads TGTGCCACCAGTGATTCCGGCAACAGGGGGAAGCAGTTCTTC.